The entry below gives a single T cell receptor (beta chain) sequence along with its context. The CDR3 totals 14 residues. Germline CDR1 SGHDT, CDR2 YYEEEE. V was cut by 4 bases and J by 3 bases, with 13 bases left in between. This sample was included in a study of blood T cell repertoires in COVID-19. Study context: Sites in the United States, Italy and Spain provided acute and convalescent COVID-19 samples.

The repertoire was sequenced with immunoSEQ multiplex PCR; TCRdb's copy has only in-frame clones and lacks some. The data contain about 47,000 clones, 81% of them singletons. Sequencing input: peripheral blood. This sequence was found in a woman older than 75 with COVID-19, enrolled during active disease. This chain uses TRBV5-6 with TRBJ1-2; TRBD1 is a possible D gene (6 bases). CDR3 sequence: CASSRLTGYYGYTF. The CDR3 DNA reads TGTGCCAGCAGCCGATTAACAGGGTACTATGGCTACACCTTC.